The next 15 T cell receptor beta chains were all read from a single sample in a study of blood T cells in healthy people across ages. Alongside a J-beta primer mix, a sample-barcoded 5' primer served in a second PCR lasting roughly 7 to 11 cycles. TCRdb re-analysed the 5' RACE reads in MiXCR, keeping a single row per CDR3 protein. The sample lists about 1.5 million distinct CDR3 sequences; approximately 42% were seen once. The sample taken for sequencing was blood. The receptors were gathered from a woman between 18 and 30 years old in good health.

The V call is TRBV4-3, the J call TRBJ1-1; no firm D call. This CDR3 spans 16 amino acids. From germline, CDR1 is LGHNA and CDR2 YSLEER. Trimming removed 8 bases from V and 6 bases from J, with 25 bases in between. The CDR3 loop reads CASQNRVGNAWPEAFF. The CDR3 DNA is TGCGCCAGCCAGAACCGGGTGGGGAACGCGTGGCCTGAAGCTTTCTTT.

The genes are TRBV28 and TRBJ2-7; perhaps TRBD2 as D (5 bases). The CDR3 is made up of 13 amino acids. Trimming cost V 6 bases and J 7 bases, with 16 bases left between them. Germline CDR1 and CDR2: MDHEN and SYDVKM. The CDR3 here is CASRPDRPGEQYF. In DNA, the CDR3 is TGTGCCAGCAGGCCTGATAGGCCGGGGGAGCAGTACTTC.

This chain links TRBV7-8 with TRBJ2-5, with D perhaps TRBD1 or TRBD2 (5 bases each). The J call is uncertain, as TRBJ2-1 better fits the DNA end. The CDR3 extends over 14 amino acids. Looked up from germline, CDR1 is SGHVS and CDR2 is FQNEAQ. The DNA for the CDR3 is TGTGCCAGCAGCTTTGTTGTGGGGGATGAGACCCAGTTCTTC. Its translation is CASSFVVGDETQFF.

This clonotype showed up just a few times. The rearrangement uses TRBV3-1 and TRBJ2-1, with TRBD2 matching 9 bases. CDR3 length equals 16 residues. J gave up 3 bases and V 1 base, and 4 bases lay outside the gene matches. The germline V gene encodes CDR1 LGHDT and CDR2 YNNKEL (reference sequence). The CDR3 DNA sequence: TGTGCCAGCAGCCAAGGGAGTAGCGGGGGCTACAATGAGCAGTTCTTC. Protein product: CASSQGSSGGYNEQFF.

The chain's CDR3 is CASRSPAGGHVYNEQYF. In DNA form, the CDR3 reads TGTGCCAGTAGGTCCCCTGCGGGGGGACATGTCTACAATGAGCAGTACTTC. The rearrangement joins TRBV19 to TRBJ2-5; 8 positions agree with TRBD2. J lost 11 bases, V lost 6 bases, and 23 bases had no gene match. This CDR3 has 17 residues. Germline V gene lookup returns CDR1 LNHDA and CDR2 SQIVND (reference sequence). Combining the CDR3 with reference TRBV19 and TRBJ2-5 gives the whole variable domain DGGITQSPKYLFRKEGQNVTLSCEQNLNHDAMYWYRQDPGQGLRLIYYSQIVNDFQKGDIAEGYSVSREKKESFPLTVTSAQKNPTAFYLCASRSPAGGHVYNEQYFGPGTRLLVL.

V usage is TRBV20-1 and J usage is TRBJ2-7; TRBD2 aligns across 14 bases. The CDR3 is 15 amino acids. Germline trimming cut 6 bases from V and 5 bases from J; bases unmatched to any gene: 9. Germline assignment: CDR1 DFQATT and CDR2 SNEGSKA (reference sequence). CDR3: CSARLAGGPRDEQYF. As DNA, the CDR3 is TGCAGTGCAAGACTAGCGGGAGGGCCGCGGGACGAGCAGTACTTC.

The CDR3 nucleotides read TGCAGTGCTGGCCCCCCGGGACATTACTACGAGCAGTACTTC. It is translated as CSAGPPGHYYEQYF. The V gene is TRBV20-1, the J gene TRBJ2-7; weak D call: TRBD1 (6 bases). Germline CDR1 reads DFQATT; CDR2 reads SNEGSKA (reference sequence). The CDR3 has 14 residues. The ends were cut back, 5 bases at V and 3 bases at J, with 17 bases in the middle.

This chain uses TRBV11-2 with TRBJ2-1, with 10 bases fitting TRBD1. This CDR3 has 16 residues. Germline CDR1 and CDR2: SGHAT and FQNNGV. V dropped 5 bases and J dropped 5; count of bases not matched to a gene: 9. CDR3 amino acids: CASSDGQGVSDNEQFF. The CDR3 coding sequence is TGTGCCAGCAGCGACGGACAGGGGGTAAGCGACAATGAGCAGTTCTTC.

This clonotype was observed a few times. J is TRBJ1-4 and V is TRBV7-9; 9 bases agree with TRBD1. The CDR3 spans 14 residues. The germline V gene has CDR1 SEHNR and CDR2 FQNEAQ (reference sequence). Losses at the gene ends were 5 bases for V and 5 bases for J; bases not matched to a gene: 3. The CDR3 is CASSHRGPNEKLFF. DNA for the CDR3: TGTGCCAGCAGCCACAGGGGGCCGAATGAAAAACTGTTTTTT.

The CDR3 bases are TGTGCCAGCAGCCCCGAGCAGGGGAGCTCCTACGAGCAGTACTTC. Amino acids: CASSPEQGSSYEQYF. The gene calls are TRBV7-2 and TRBJ2-7; perhaps TRBD1 as D (6 bases). Germline lookup yields CDR1 SGHTA and CDR2 FQGNSA. The V end lost 5 bases, the J end lost 0 bases, and 14 bases lay between the germline ends. The CDR3 runs to 15 residues.

V is TRBV29-1 and J is TRBJ1-1; perhaps TRBD1 as D (6 bases). The CDR3 is 15 residues long. Between the trimmed V and J ends, which lost 8 bases and 0 bases, there was a span of 19 bases. Germline V CDR1 and CDR2: SQVTM, ANQGSEA. CDR3 nucleotides: TGCAGCTCCCTGGGGGGGCGGCCGATGAACACTGAAGCTTTCTTT. Encoded protein: CSSLGGRPMNTEAFF.

This clonotype was counted a few times. J is TRBJ1-2 and V is TRBV29-1, with a tentative D call TRBD1 (5 bases). CDR1 and CDR2 from the germline V gene are SQVTM and ANQGSEA. This CDR3 comprises 13 residues. Trimming took off 0 bases at V and 7 bases at J, with 12 bases between the two ends. The CDR3 is CSVEDLGQFGYTF. The CDR3 region has the DNA TGCAGCGTTGAAGACCTCGGACAATTTGGCTACACCTTC.

Here the CDR3 DNA reads TGTGCCAGCAGCTTATTCGGTGTGGGCAGCTTAAATTCACCCCTCCACTTT. Its protein product is CASSLFGVGSLNSPLHF. The V gene is TRBV7-2, the J gene TRBJ1-6; D gene ambiguous. The CDR3 extends over 17 amino acids. CDR1 and CDR2 (germline): SGHTA, FQGNSA. Trimming pared 2 bases from V and 7 bases from J, leaving 18 bases between.

In DNA form, the CDR3 reads TGTGCCAGCAGCCCCCGGGTTTCGAAGGATCAGCCCCAGCATTTT. As protein: CASSPRVSKDQPQHF. This chain connects TRBV7-8 to TRBJ1-5, with unresolved D. The CDR3 covers 15 residues. V dropped 5 bases and J dropped 5 bases, with 16 bases sitting between them. Germline assignment: CDR1 SGHVS and CDR2 FQNEAQ.

This clonotype was counted a few times. This chain links TRBV7-2 with TRBJ2-3; D possibly corresponds to TRBD1 (5 bases). With 2 bases removed from V and 6 bases from J, the gap between germline ends came to 9 bases. The CDR3 consists of 13 residues. CDR1 and CDR2 (germline): SGHTA, FQGNSA. CDR3 amino acids: CASSLQGFDTQYF. The CDR3, as DNA: TGTGCCAGCAGCTTACAGGGTTTTGATACGCAGTATTTT. The variable domain in full, with the rest retrieved from reference TRBV7-2 and TRBJ2-3, is GAGVSQSPSNKVTEKGKDVELRCDPISGHTALYWYRQSLGQGLEFLIYFQGNSAPDKSGLPSDRFSAERTGGSVSTLTIQRTQQEDSAVYLCASSLQGFDTQYFGPGTRLTVL.